This TCR beta chain was identified in a study of blood T cell repertoires in COVID-19. Measured with immunoSEQ multiplex PCR; TCRdb has only the in-frame clones, and not every one. The sample records some 170,000 clones, roughly nine tenths being singletons. The CDR3 length is 15 residues. Between the trimmed V and J ends, which lost 0 bases and 4 bases, there was a span of 12 bases. In germline, CDR1 is KGHSH, CDR2 LQKENI. Sequenced: PBMCs or T cells enriched from blood (not recorded which). This sequence joins TRBV18 and TRBJ1-2, with a tentative D call TRBD1 (6 bases). The receptor's source is a human donor with acute COVID-19. The donor label of this sample is uncertain. CDR3 sequence: CASSPPSTGSYGYTF. The CDR3 region has the DNA TGTGCCAGCTCACCACCGTCCACAGGGTCCTATGGCTACACCTTC.